The present entry profiles one T cell receptor (beta chain) with its context. Its antigen is not known. Here immunoSEQ multiplex PCR was the method, and the copy in TCRdb shows in-frame clones only, minus some. Of 350,000 to 600,000 clones in the sample, approximately 90% were seen once. This entry belongs to a study of Ad26.COV2.S vaccination and SARS-CoV-2 variants. Overall study: The study gave Ad26.COV2.S intramuscularly, once or twice 56 days apart. Notes on the study in general: Recipients given vaccine exceeded placebo recipients in spike-specific TCR breadth. Total responses of T cells may have been underestimated by the analyses of TCR breadth and depth. Across vaccine and placebo recipients, the breadth of non-spike TCRs was similar.

Noted treatment: some 20 received Ad26.COV2.S at low or high dose, single or two shots; several received placebo; per-sample allocation not given. Specimens were obtained on day 63 following the first vaccine or placebo injection. Sequencing was performed on peripheral blood, taken in a trial of Ad26.COV2.S vaccine versus placebo. The TCR was taken from a person aged 18-65 years who received the Ad26.COV2.S COVID-19 vaccine or a placebo.

The CDR3, as DNA: TGTGCCTGGAGTGCCGGACAGGGACGGCATTCACCCCTCCACTTT. Translating gives CAWSAGQGRHSPLHF. The chain uses TRBV30 and TRBJ1-6; 8 nucleotides match TRBD1. The CDR3 length is 15 residues. The germline gives CDR1 GTSNPN, CDR2 SVGIG (reference sequence). V lost 1 base to trimming and J lost 8 bases; unmatched junction nucleotides: 7. Complete variable domain (other parts from reference TRBV30 and TRBJ1-6): SQTIHQWPATLVQPVGSPLSLECTVEGTSNPNLYWYRQAAGRGLQLLFYSVGIGQISSEVPQNLSASRPQDRQFILSSKKLLLSDSGFYLCAWSAGQGRHSPLHFGNGTRLTVT.